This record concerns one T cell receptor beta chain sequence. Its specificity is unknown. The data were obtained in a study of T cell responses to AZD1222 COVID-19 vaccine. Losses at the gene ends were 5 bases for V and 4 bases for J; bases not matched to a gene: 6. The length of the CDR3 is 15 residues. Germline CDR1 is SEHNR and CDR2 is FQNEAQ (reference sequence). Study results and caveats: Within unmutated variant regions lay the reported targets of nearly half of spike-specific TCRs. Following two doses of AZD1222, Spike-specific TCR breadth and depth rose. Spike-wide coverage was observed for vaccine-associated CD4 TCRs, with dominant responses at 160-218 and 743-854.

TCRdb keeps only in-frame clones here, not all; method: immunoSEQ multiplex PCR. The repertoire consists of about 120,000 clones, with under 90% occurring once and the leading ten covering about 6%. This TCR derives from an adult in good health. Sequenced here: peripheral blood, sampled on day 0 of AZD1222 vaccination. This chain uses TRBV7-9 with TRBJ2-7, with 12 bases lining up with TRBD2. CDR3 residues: CASSPTSGGLYEQYF. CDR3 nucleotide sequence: TGTGCCAGCAGCCCAACTAGCGGGGGGTTATACGAGCAGTACTTC.